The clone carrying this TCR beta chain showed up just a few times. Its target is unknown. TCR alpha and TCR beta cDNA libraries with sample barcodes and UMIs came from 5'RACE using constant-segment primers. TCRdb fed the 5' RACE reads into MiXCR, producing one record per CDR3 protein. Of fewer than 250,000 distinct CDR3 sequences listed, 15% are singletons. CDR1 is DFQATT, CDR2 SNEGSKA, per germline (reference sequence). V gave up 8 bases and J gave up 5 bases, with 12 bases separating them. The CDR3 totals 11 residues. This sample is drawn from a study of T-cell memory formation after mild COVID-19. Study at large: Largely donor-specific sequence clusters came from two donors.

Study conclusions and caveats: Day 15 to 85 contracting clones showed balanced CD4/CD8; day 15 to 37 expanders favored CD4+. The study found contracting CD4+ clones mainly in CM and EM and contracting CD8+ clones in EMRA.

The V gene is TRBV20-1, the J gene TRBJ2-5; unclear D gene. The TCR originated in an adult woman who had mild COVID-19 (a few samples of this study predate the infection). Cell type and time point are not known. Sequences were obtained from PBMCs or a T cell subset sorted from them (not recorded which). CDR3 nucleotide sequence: TGCAGTTGTGGCGCCGCGGAGACCCAGTACTTC. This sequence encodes CSCGAAETQYF.